This T cell receptor (beta chain) was identified during a study of siplizumab effects on memory and regulatory T cells (dated 2019 in TCRdb). The study in broad terms: The study looked at the effect of siplizumab, an anti-CD2 antibody, on alloreactive T-cell subsets in allogeneic mixed lymphocyte reactions made from human PBMCs.

Overall study results and their limits: Greater diversity appeared to be present in unstimulated naive T cells than in memory T cells, and a substantial contribution to the alloresponse seemed to be made by naive cells. For roughly 75-96% of proliferating CD4+ or CD8+ clones, no naive or memory phenotype could be assigned. The cumulative frequency of alloreactive sequences that could be traced back to unstimulated CD4+ memory T cells was significantly reduced by siplizumab. Because sequences below about 10^-5 frequency were poorly captured, only a minor fraction of alloreactive clones could be mapped to unstimulated subsets. The suppressive function of proliferating Tregs from siplizumab cultures was not functionally confirmed. Among mappable alloreactive CD4+ clones, an average Treg-derived fraction of about 69% was observed with siplizumab, compared with roughly 28% in control reactions.

CDR1 SGHRS and CDR2 YFSETQ are derived from the germline V gene. The CDR3 covers 15 residues, taking in both the cysteine and the phenylalanine. Only the CDR3 DNA stays, 45 bases, in frame from base 1. V is pruned by 1 base and J by 2 bases, leaving 5 bases of the junction without a gene match. The library was made by the immunoSEQ multiplex PCR assay. Approximately 10^5 TCR templates per sample were assayed on the deep sequencing platform. Genomic DNA extracted from sorted T cells was used for TCRbeta CDR3 sequencing. Regarding the original processing steps: The R programming language was used for clonal analysis of TCRbeta CDR3 data. Alloreactive CD4+ and CD8+ clones were defined by comparing unstimulated samples with post-reaction CFSE-low samples. Regulatory or non-regulatory origin was assigned to alloreactive CD4+ clones by matching of sequences to sorted unstimulated Treg and non-Treg repertoires. What TCRdb holds here is the immuneACCESS table cut down to in-frame rearrangements. Part of the clones is not present; checked against another copy, under half of the missing clones reflect an unresolved V gene, and the others are unexplained. The V and J calls and clone size were taken over from that table, and D and trimming were inferred from the DNA. The sample yields over 95,000 clones; 90% to 95% were counted once. Together, the top ten hold over 0.15% of the sample.

Sorted unstimulated T cells and proliferating T cells recovered from mixed lymphocyte reactions underwent TCRbeta CDR3 sequencing. Fresh whole blood from more than 9 HLA-typed healthy donors served as the source for isolating PBMCs. To map where alloreactive clones came from, unstimulated CD4+ non-regulatory T cells were FACS-sorted. Details on this clone: Its antigen target is currently unknown. Base qualities are not at hand, and no much larger clone is one base apart.

Input material: non-Treg CD4+ T cells sorted from blood. Explained via the paper, the cell subset or site label denotes: FACS-sorted unstimulated CD4+ non-regulatory T cells. The TCR was taken from a human donor in good health. The rearranged chain carries TRBV5-1 and TRBJ2-5; 7 middle bases align to TRBD1. In nucleotide form, the sequence is TGCGCCAGCAGCTTGACAGGGGCACCTCAAGAGACCCAGTACTTC. Its translation is CASSLTGAPQETQYF.